These 5 T cell receptor beta chains originate from one sample sequenced in a study of early T cells in non-severe SARS-CoV-2 infection (dated by TCRdb to about 2021). Libraries were made using 5' RACE. Instrument on record: NextSeq 500. TCRdb redid the processing of the public reads, applying fastp at Q25 and MiXCR, and retained in-frame beta chains. CDR3 protein duplicates are merged, each entry listing the most common genes and DNA. The sample profile shows tens of thousands of distinct CDR3 sequences; roughly 9% of them were found once. Of the sample, roughly 13% is held by the ten largest clones. This specimen was whole blood, taken at baseline. Receptors originate from an adult who was a healthcare worker with PCR-confirmed SARS-CoV-2 infection or an uninfected control (not recorded which).

V usage is TRBV7-2 and J usage is TRBJ1-1; TRBD1 might be the D (6 bases). CDR1 is SGHTA, CDR2 FQGNSA, per germline. V lost 4 bases to trimming and J lost 2 bases, with 14 bases between them. There are 15 residues in the CDR3. The CDR3: CASSYSGGSNTEAFF. Here the CDR3 DNA reads TGTGCCAGCAGCTACTCCGGGGGCAGCAACACTGAAGCTTTCTTT.

The chain has TRBV7-8 and TRBJ1-5; a possible D gene is TRBD1 (5 bases). From germline, CDR1 is SGHVS and CDR2 FQNEAQ. The CDR3 spans 15 residues. V was pared by 1 base and J by 2 bases, with 9 bases between. The CDR3 sequence is CASSLGGEGNQPQHF. The CDR3 DNA follows: TGTGCCAGCAGCTTAGGGGGCGAAGGCAATCAGCCCCAGCATTTT.

Many counts were recorded for this clonotype. The chain employs TRBV18 and TRBJ2-3, with 8 bases identical to TRBD1. The V gene's germline CDR1 is KGHSH and CDR2 LQKENI. The CDR3 totals 14 residues. Trimming removed 0 bases from V and 6 bases from J; junction bases left unmatched: 2. The DNA of the CDR3 is TGTGCCAGCTCACCACCGGACAGGGTTGATACGCAGTATTTT. Translating gives CASSPPDRVDTQYF.

In its sample, this clonotype was seen a few times. V is TRBV11-2 and J is TRBJ2-3; D is uncertain. This CDR3 comprises 17 residues. Germline V gives CDR1 SGHAT, CDR2 FQNNGV. Between the trimmed V and J ends, which lost 5 bases and 0 bases, there was a span of 18 bases. This CDR3 reads CASSSFPEGHSTDTQYF. Written as DNA, the CDR3 is TGTGCCAGCAGCAGTTTCCCTGAAGGGCATAGCACAGATACGCAGTATTTT. Combining the CDR3 with reference TRBV11-2 and TRBJ2-3 gives the whole variable domain EAGVAQSPRYKIIEKRQSVAFWCNPISGHATLYWYQQILGQGPKLLIQFQNNGVVDDSQLPKDRFSAERLKGVDSTLKIQPAKLEDSAVYLCASSSFPEGHSTDTQYFGPGTRLTVL.

The chain links TRBV7-9 to TRBJ1-2; no clear D. The CDR3 loop spans 12 amino acids. V was cut by 1 base and J by 10 bases, with 10 bases left in between. CDR1 SEHNR and CDR2 FQNEAQ come from the germline V gene (reference sequence). In DNA, the CDR3 is TGTGCCAGCAGCTTAGAGGTTCAGTTCTACACCTTC. The encoded protein is CASSLEVQFYTF.